This entry concerns a single T cell receptor (beta chain). Antigen: not known. The sample is drawn from a study of response to subunit inactivated influenza vaccine. General observations from the study: Authors suggested that a seasonal influenza vaccination recruits few new T cells each time.

The V gene lost 1 base and the J gene lost 4 bases, with 13 bases spanning the gap. The CDR3 sequence is 15 residues long. Germline V gives CDR1 LGHDT, CDR2 YNNKEL (reference sequence). TCRdb recomputed calls from the RT-PCR reads with MiXCR, one row per CDR3 protein. The sample yields roughly 700,000 distinct CDR3 sequences, approximately 13% seen once. The specimen comprised PBMCs from blood, sampled less than 15 days before vaccination. The clonotype originates from a man aged 45-60 years who received an inactivated influenza vaccine. V usage is TRBV3-1 and J usage is TRBJ1-1, with TRBD1 as a possible D gene (5 bases). CDR3 DNA: TGTGCCAGCAGCCAAGCACAGTCGGGGGTCACTGAAGCTTTCTTT. Residues: CASSQAQSGVTEAFF.